The clone carrying this TCR beta chain was seen ten or more times. The target antigen is unknown. Germline CDR1 DFQATT, CDR2 SNEGSKA (reference sequence). The J segment lost 2 bases and the V segment lost 3 bases, leaving 4 bases of the junction unmatched. The CDR3 has 13 residues. Patients were excluded because of uncontrolled infection, other autoimmune disease, pregnancy or lactation. From RNA transcripts, TCR beta CDR3 regions were amplified. The HTBI primer set served for first-round RT-PCR of the TCR CDR3. One entry per CDR3 protein results from TCRdb running MiXCR on the multiplex PCR reads. This sample carries 450,000 to 650,000 distinct CDR3 sequences, 20% of them seen once, and the ten largest clones take less than 30%. This record comes from a study of T cells in Graves' hyperthyroidism and ophthalmopathy. Looking at the study overall: The authors collected peripheral blood at initial diagnosis, before any treatment.

General study results and limits: Among clonotypes expanded in thyroid above 0.001, most were also found in blood.

This TCR was recovered from a man aged 18 to 30 with Graves' hyperthyroidism. Sequencing was done on a sample of blood. The chain employs TRBV20-1 and TRBJ2-7; 7 positions agree with TRBD2. CDR3 DNA: TGCAGTGCTAGTGGGGGGGAACCCTACGAGCAGTACTTC. This translates into CSASGGEPYEQYF.